This T cell receptor beta chain emerged from a study of memory CD4+ T cells and cytomegalovirus serostatus. Study findings and constraints: CMV serostatus prediction reached median AUC approximately 0.95, or 0.91 with US-trained model. CD4+ memory repertoires contained about 40% of the roughly 160 reported CMV TCRbeta sequences.

This clone was found once. As yet, its antigen is unknown. The table came from immunoSEQ multiplex PCR; TCRdb's copy has only in-frame clones and leaves some out. The sample holds roughly 48,000 clones; about 83% are singletons and the top ten take roughly 2%. The sort gate was single viable CD3+CD4+CD8-CD45RO+ cells for memory CD4+ T cells. CMV serostatus came from serum IgG against pp150, pp28, p38, p52. After thawing, CD4+ T cells were positively selected. Germline CDR1 is SGHTA and CDR2 is FQGNSA. The CDR3 is made up of 14 amino acids. V shed 1 base and J shed 2 bases, with 9 bases lying between them.

Sample: memory CD4+ T cells from blood. The V and J genes are TRBV7-2 and TRBJ2-7, with unresolved D. This receptor was taken from an adult in good health and CMV-seropositive. As DNA, the CDR3 is TGTGCCAGCAGCTTAGGTAAAGGTCCCTACGAGCAGTACTTC. This codes for CASSLGKGPYEQYF.